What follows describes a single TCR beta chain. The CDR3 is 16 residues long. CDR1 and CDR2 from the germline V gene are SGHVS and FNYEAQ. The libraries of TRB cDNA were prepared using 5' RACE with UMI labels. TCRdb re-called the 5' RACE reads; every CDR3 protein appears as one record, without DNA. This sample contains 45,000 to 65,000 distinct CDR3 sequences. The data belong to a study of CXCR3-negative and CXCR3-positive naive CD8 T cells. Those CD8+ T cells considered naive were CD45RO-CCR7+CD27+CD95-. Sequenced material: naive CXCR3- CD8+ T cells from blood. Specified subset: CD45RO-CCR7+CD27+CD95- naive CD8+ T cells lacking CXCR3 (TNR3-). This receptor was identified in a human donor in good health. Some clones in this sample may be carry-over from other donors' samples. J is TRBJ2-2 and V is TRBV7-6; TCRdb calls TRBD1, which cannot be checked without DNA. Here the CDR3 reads CASIHGGLPSTGELFF. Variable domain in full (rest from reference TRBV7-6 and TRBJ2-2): GAGVSQSPRYKVTKRGQDVALRCDPISGHVSLYWYRQALGQGPEFLTYFNYEAQQDKSGLPNDRFSAERPEGSISTLTIQRTEQRDSAMYRCASIHGGLPSTGELFFGEGSRLTVL.